The 20 T cell receptor beta chains below were found in one sample sequenced in a study of vaccination and CD4 T cells after COVID-19. The Oncomine TCR Beta short-read assay was applied to DNA of cultured CD4+ T cells. A single record per CDR3 protein comes from TCRdb applying MiXCR to the PCR reads. The sample yields roughly 2,500 distinct CDR3 sequences, roughly 28% seen once. Regarding treatment: roughly nine-day PBMC culture with coronavirus spike peptide pools or control peptides (ViraFEST assay). During the years 2011-2018, before the COVID-19 pandemic, the unexposed donor's CD4+ T cells were collected. No antigens are known for them. The sample comprised CD4+ T cells from blood, cultured in vitro. The receptors here all came from a human donor in good health.

The chain is built from TRBV5-5 and TRBJ1-2, with TRBD1 matching over 8 bases. V lost 0 bases to trimming and J lost 2 bases; unmatched junction nucleotides: 0. This CDR3 has 14 amino acids. The germline V gene has CDR1 SGHKS and CDR2 YYEKEE (reference sequence). Written as DNA, the CDR3 is TGTGCCAGCAGCTTGGGACAGGGGAACTATGGCTACACCTTC. Encoded protein: CASSLGQGNYGYTF.

The V and J genes are TRBV5-1 and TRBJ2-7, with D unresolved. Trimming left V 0 bases short and J 5 bases short, with 12 bases between. The CDR3 totals 14 residues. CDR1 and CDR2 (germline): SGHRS, YFSETQ. The CDR3 spells CASSLGVRSHEQYF. The CDR3 nucleotides read TGCGCCAGCAGCTTGGGGGTGCGGTCCCACGAGCAGTACTTC.

The J gene is TRBJ2-5, the V gene TRBV4-1; 8 positions match TRBD2. The CDR3 spans 14 residues. Germline CDR1 is MGHRA and CDR2 is YSYEKL. V was pared by 3 bases and J by 4 bases, with 4 bases of the junction left unmatched. This CDR3 is CASSHDGGVETQYF. CDR3 sequence (DNA): TGCGCCAGCAGCCATGACGGGGGGGTAGAGACCCAGTACTTC.

This clonotype was seen a few times. The genes are TRBV20-1 and TRBJ2-3, with 7 bases aligning to TRBD1. Trimming removed 0 bases from V and 2 bases from J; junction bases left unmatched: 8. The CDR3 has 16 amino acids. Germline V gene lookup returns CDR1 DFQATT and CDR2 SNEGSKA (reference sequence). The CDR3 DNA is TGCAGTGCTAGAGATGGACGACAGGGTGTCACAGATACGCAGTATTTT. Its translation is CSARDGRQGVTDTQYF.

This clonotype has just a few counts. The chain couples TRBV12-3 or TRBV12-4 to TRBJ2-7, with 8 nucleotides matching TRBD2. V was pared by 6 bases and J by 5 bases, with 30 bases of the junction left unmatched. The CDR3 is 21 amino acids. The CDR3 nucleotides are TGTGCCAGCAGCCAACGGGCCCCTTTTAGAACGGGAGGGCCGGAGGGCCACGAGCAGTACTTC. Its translation is CASSQRAPFRTGGPEGHEQYF.

The sample holds a few counts of this clonotype. CDR3 sequence (DNA): TGTGCCAGCAGACACGGTGGCGAGCAGTACTTC. This sequence encodes CASRHGGEQYF. V usage is TRBV6-1 and J usage is TRBJ2-7; D is uncertain. Trimming pared 6 bases from V and 6 bases from J, leaving 9 bases between. There are 11 residues in the CDR3. Germline CDR1 and CDR2: MNHNS and SASEGT.

By share, this clonotype ranks as medium-sized. V and J are TRBV28 and TRBJ1-2; D gene unclear. Trimming took off 7 bases at V and 0 bases at J, with 9 bases between the two ends. Per the germline V gene, CDR1 is MDHEN and CDR2 is SYDVKM. The CDR3 is 13 amino acids. The CDR3 DNA is TGTGCCAGCACACGAGAGGCTAACTATGGCTACACCTTC. It is translated as CASTREANYGYTF.

The V and J genes are TRBV11-3 and TRBJ1-1; D remains unclear. Germline V CDR1 and CDR2: SGHNT, YENEEA. CDR3 size: 12 residues. V was pared by 8 bases and J by 1 base, with 8 bases between. The CDR3 sequence: CASSGTNTEAFF. The CDR3 coding sequence is TGTGCCAGCTCAGGCACGAACACTGAAGCTTTCTTT.

The chain recombines TRBV7-2 with TRBJ2-1; the D gene is possibly TRBD2 (7 bases). This CDR3 is 15 amino acids long. V was shortened by 1 base and J by 7 bases, with 14 bases between the two germline ends. Per germline, CDR1 SGHTA and CDR2 FQGNSA. In DNA form, the CDR3 reads TGTGCCAGCAGCTTAGTGGGGGGGCATGGGAATGAGCAGTTCTTC. As protein: CASSLVGGHGNEQFF. Using reference TRBV7-2 and TRBJ2-1 for the parts outside the CDR3, the full variable domain is GAGVSQSPSNKVTEKGKDVELRCDPISGHTALYWYRQSLGQGLEFLIYFQGNSAPDKSGLPSDRFSAERTGGSVSTLTIQRTQQEDSAVYLCASSLVGGHGNEQFFGPGTRLTVL.

This clonotype was detected a few times. The rearrangement links TRBV7-8 to TRBJ2-5; TRBD1 matches at 8 bases. J lost 3 bases, V lost 4 bases, and 10 bases had no gene match. CDR1 is SGHVS, CDR2 FQNEAQ, per germline. This CDR3 contains 16 residues. CDR3 coding DNA: TGTGCCAGCAGCTATTACAGGGGGGCCGGGAAAGAGACCCAGTACTTC. Residues: CASSYYRGAGKETQYF.

The chain couples TRBV27 to TRBJ1-1; 10 bases map to TRBD1. Germline values: CDR1 MNHEY, CDR2 SMNVEV (reference sequence). J gave up 11 bases and V 6 bases, and 9 bases lay outside the gene matches. CDR3 length: 13 amino acids. The CDR3 region has the DNA TGTGCCAGCAGAGGGACAGGGGCTGATAGGGCTTTCTTT. Protein: CASRGTGADRAFF.

This sequence joins TRBV20-1 and TRBJ2-5; 8 positions match TRBD1. Trimming removed 1 base from V and 5 bases from J; junction bases left unmatched: 6. CDR1 and CDR2 from the germline V gene are DFQATT and SNEGSKA (reference sequence). This CDR3 is built from 14 residues. Written as DNA, the CDR3 is TGCAGTGCTAGAGGACAGGGGCTGGGCGAGACCCAGTACTTC. Translating it yields CSARGQGLGETQYF.

This clonotype occurred a few times. V and J are TRBV6-1 and TRBJ1-5; no definite D call. Germline CDR1 is MNHNS and CDR2 is SASEGT. Deletions cut 8 bases from V and 0 bases from J, with 11 bases between. The CDR3 length is 14 residues. CDR3 DNA sequence: TGTGCCAGCGCTCCGGAGATTAGCAATCAGCCCCAGCATTTT. As protein: CASAPEISNQPQHF.

This clonotype was seen only a few times. V usage is TRBV28 and J usage is TRBJ2-5; D might be TRBD2 (6 bases). Germline lookup yields CDR1 MDHEN and CDR2 SYDVKM. V dropped 5 bases and J dropped 5 bases, with 15 bases sitting between them. The CDR3 totals 14 residues. CDR3 nucleotides: TGTGCCAGCAGTGGTCACTCGGGAGTGGAGACCCAGTACTTC. Its protein is CASSGHSGVETQYF. Looking up the rest from reference TRBV28 and TRBJ2-5 gives the full variable domain: DVKVTQSSRYLVKRTGEKVFLECVQDMDHENMFWYRQDPGLGLRLIYFSYDVKMKEKGDIPEGYSVSREKKERFSLILESASTNQTSMYLCASSGHSGVETQYFGPGTRLLVL.

The genes are TRBV27 and TRBJ2-5; 11 bases align to TRBD2. V lost 5 bases to trimming and J lost 6 bases; unmatched junction nucleotides: 5. CDR3 length equals 14 residues. CDR1 and CDR2 (germline): MNHEY, SMNVEV (reference sequence). CDR3 protein: CASSPSGGRKTQYF. DNA for the CDR3: TGTGCCAGCAGTCCTAGCGGGGGGCGGAAGACCCAGTACTTC.

This clonotype turned up a few times. For the CDR3, the DNA is TGTGCCAGCAGTGAAGTGCCGAATCAGCCCCAGCATTTT. This encodes CASSEVPNQPQHF. The chain joins TRBV6-1 to TRBJ1-5, with D hard to call. Germline V CDR1 and CDR2: MNHNS, SASEGT. CDR3 size: 13 residues. The V and J ends lost 1 base and 4 bases respectively, with 5 bases between them.

This chain links TRBV5-1 with TRBJ2-2; a possible D gene is TRBD1 (5 bases). V lost 1 base, J lost 5 bases, and 12 bases lay in between. Germline assignment: CDR1 SGHRS and CDR2 YFSETQ. CDR3 length: 15 residues. CDR3 sequence reads: CASSLSVGVTGELFF. The CDR3 nucleotides are TGCGCCAGCAGCTTGAGTGTAGGGGTAACCGGGGAGCTGTTTTTT.

The CDR3 protein is CASSYLTGLANYGYTF. The CDR3 DNA sequence: TGTGCCAGCAGCTACCTTACAGGACTAGCTAACTATGGCTACACCTTC. V is TRBV7-9 and J is TRBJ1-2, with a tentative D call TRBD1 (5 bases). The CDR3 covers 16 residues. Germline V CDR1 and CDR2: SEHNR, FQNEAQ (reference sequence). Deletions cut 4 bases from V and 0 bases from J, with 15 bases between.

By share, this clonotype counts as medium-sized. The genes are TRBV7-2 and TRBJ1-5; D remains ambiguous. The CDR3 is 13 residues long. The V gene lost 2 bases and the J gene lost 0 bases, with 2 bases spanning the gap. The germline CDR1 and CDR2 sequences are SGHTA and FQGNSA. In DNA, the CDR3 is TGTGCCAGCAGCTTAAGTAGCAATCAGCCCCAGCATTTT. Translating it yields CASSLSSNQPQHF.

This clonotype was seen a handful of times. The V call is TRBV2, the J call TRBJ2-3; no clear D gene. V gave up 4 bases and J gave up 4 bases, with 12 bases separating them. Germline V gene sequence: CDR1 SNHLY, CDR2 FYNNEI. The length of the CDR3 is 14 residues. This chain's CDR3 is CASSAGTLADTQYF. The CDR3 DNA sequence: TGTGCCAGCAGTGCTGGAACTCTCGCAGATACGCAGTATTTT.